The clone carrying this TCR beta chain showed up just a few times. Antigen specificity is unknown. The sample holds other DNA sequences that translate to the same CDR3. This entry is derived from a study of cytomegalovirus exposure and HLA in healthy donors. Study-wide points: As confirmed in vitro, three CMV-associated chains were specific for CMV antigens.

V lost 1 base and J 10 bases, leaving 7 bases between the germline ends. Germline V gives CDR1 SEHNR, CDR2 FQNEAQ (reference sequence). This CDR3 has 12 residues. The PCR had 60 Vbeta and 13 Jbeta primers. Produced via immunoSEQ multiplex PCR; TCRdb's table is partial and in-frame only. The sample yields some 150,000 clones, approximately 80% seen once. This sequence joins TRBV7-9 and TRBJ1-4; D is ambiguous. The sequencing sample was made of PBMCs. The sequence was collected from a man younger than 30 in good health and CMV-seropositive. The CDR3 region has the DNA TGTGCCAGCAGCTTAGAGGCGGGAAAACTGTTTTTT. It specifies CASSLEAGKLFF.